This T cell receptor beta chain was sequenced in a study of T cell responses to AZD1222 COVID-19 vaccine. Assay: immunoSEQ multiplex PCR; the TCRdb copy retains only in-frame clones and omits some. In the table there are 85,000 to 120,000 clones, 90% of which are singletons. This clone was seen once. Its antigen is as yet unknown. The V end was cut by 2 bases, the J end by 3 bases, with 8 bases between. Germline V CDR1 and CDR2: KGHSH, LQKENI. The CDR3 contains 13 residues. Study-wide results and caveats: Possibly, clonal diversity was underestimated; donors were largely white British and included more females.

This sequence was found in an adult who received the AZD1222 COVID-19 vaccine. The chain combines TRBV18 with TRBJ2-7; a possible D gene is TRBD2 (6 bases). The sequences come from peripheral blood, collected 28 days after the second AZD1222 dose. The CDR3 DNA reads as TGTGCCAGCTCACCAGGAGGGAACTACGAGCAGTACTTC. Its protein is CASSPGGNYEQYF.